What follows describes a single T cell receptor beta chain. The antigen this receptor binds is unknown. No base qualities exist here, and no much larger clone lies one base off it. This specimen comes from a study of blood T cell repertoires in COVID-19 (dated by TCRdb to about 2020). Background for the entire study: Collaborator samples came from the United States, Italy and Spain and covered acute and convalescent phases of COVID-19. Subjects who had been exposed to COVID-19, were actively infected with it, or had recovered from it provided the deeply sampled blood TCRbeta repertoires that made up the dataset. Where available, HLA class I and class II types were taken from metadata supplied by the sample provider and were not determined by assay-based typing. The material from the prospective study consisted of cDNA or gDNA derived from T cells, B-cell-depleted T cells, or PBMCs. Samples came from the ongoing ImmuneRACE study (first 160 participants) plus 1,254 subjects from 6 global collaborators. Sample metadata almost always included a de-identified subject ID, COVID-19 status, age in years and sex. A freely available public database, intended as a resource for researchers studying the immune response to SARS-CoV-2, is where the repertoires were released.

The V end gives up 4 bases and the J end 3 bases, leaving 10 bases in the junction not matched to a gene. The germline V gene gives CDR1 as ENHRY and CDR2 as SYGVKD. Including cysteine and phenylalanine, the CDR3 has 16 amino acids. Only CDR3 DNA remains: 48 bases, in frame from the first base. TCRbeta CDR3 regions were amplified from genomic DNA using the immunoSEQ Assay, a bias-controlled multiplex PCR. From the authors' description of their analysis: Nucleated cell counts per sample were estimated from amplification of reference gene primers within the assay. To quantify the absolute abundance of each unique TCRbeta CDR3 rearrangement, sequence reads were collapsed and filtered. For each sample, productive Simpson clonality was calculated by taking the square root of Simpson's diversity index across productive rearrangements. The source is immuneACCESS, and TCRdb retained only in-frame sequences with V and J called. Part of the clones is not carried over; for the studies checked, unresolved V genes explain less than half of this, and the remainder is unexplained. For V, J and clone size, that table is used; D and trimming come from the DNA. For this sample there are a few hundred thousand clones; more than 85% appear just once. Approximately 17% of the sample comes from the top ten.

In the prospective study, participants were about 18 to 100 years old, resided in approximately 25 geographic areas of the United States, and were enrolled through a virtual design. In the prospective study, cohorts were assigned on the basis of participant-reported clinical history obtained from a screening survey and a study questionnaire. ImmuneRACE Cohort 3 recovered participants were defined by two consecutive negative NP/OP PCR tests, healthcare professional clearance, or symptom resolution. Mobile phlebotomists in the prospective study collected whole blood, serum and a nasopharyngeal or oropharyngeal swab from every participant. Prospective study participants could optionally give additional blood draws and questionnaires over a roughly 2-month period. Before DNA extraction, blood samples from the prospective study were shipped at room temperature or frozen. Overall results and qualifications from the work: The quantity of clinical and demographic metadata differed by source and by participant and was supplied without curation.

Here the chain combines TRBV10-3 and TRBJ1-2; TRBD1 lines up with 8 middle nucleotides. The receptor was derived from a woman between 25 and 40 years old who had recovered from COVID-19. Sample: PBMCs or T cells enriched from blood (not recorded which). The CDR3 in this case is CAISGRQGIFDYGYTF. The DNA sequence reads TGTGCCATCAGTGGTCGACAGGGGATTTTCGACTATGGCTACACCTTC.